The TCR beta chain under discussion was sequenced for a study of T cells after yellow fever vaccination. Production of TCR cDNA was by 5'RACE template switching, which also added a universal primer site and UMIs. TCRdb reprocessed the 5' RACE reads with MiXCR, giving one entry per CDR3 protein. The sample records fewer than 150,000 distinct CDR3 sequences, 7.7% being singletons. V was trimmed by 3 bases and J by 3 bases, leaving 6 bases between them. This CDR3 has 11 residues. CDR1 SQVTM and CDR2 ANQGSEA come from the germline V gene. This clonotype was picked up many times. Sequencing used CD4+ T cells sorted from PBMCs, obtained 5 days after the yellow fever booster vaccination. The receptor was derived from a young man who received the YFV17D yellow fever vaccine. The rearrangement joins TRBV29-1 to TRBJ2-7; no definite D call. The CDR3 spells CSVEAFYEQYF. CDR3 DNA sequence: TGCAGCGTTGAGGCATTCTACGAGCAGTACTTC.